The TCR beta chain under discussion was sequenced for a study of molecular identifiers for immune sequencing clone quantification. TCRdb ran MiXCR on the PCR reads and lists one entry per CDR3 protein. Of over 70,000 distinct CDR3 sequences listed, about 23% are singletons. In germline, CDR1 is MNHEY, CDR2 SMNVEV (reference sequence). V was cut by 3 bases and J by 0 bases, with 9 bases left in between. There are 14 residues in the CDR3. V is TRBV27 and J is TRBJ2-7; D not resolved. The material sequenced was naive CD8+ T cells from blood, with Jurkat cell RNA spiked in. The subset here: FACS-sorted CD8+CD4-CCR7+CD45RA+ naive T cells. This clonotype was obtained from a human donor in good health. Some libraries in this study had Jurkat cell RNA spiked in. CDR3 in amino acids: CASSFTGSSYEQYF. The CDR3 coding sequence is TGTGCCAGCAGTTTCACCGGTAGCTCCTACGAGCAGTACTTC.